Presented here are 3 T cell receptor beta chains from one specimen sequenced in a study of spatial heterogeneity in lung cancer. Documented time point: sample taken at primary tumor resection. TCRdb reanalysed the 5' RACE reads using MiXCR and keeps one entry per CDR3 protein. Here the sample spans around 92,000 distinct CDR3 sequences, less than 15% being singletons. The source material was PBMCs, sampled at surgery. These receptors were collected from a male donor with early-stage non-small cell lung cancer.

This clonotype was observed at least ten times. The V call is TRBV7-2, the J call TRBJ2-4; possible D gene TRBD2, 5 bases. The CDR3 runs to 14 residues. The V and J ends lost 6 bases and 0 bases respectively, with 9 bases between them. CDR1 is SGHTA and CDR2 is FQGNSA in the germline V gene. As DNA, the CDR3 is TGTGCCAGCAGTGGACTCCTAGCCAAAAACATTCAGTACTTC. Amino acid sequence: CASSGLLAKNIQYF.

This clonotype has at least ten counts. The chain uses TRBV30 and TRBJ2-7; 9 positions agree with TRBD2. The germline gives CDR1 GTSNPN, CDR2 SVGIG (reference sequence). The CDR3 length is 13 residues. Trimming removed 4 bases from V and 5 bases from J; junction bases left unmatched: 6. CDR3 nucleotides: TGTGCCTGGAACCGACTAGCGGTGAACGAGCAGTACTTC. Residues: CAWNRLAVNEQYF.

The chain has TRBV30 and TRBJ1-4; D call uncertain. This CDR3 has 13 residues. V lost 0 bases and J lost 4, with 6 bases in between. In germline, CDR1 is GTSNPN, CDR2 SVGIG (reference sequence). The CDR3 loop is CAWSVSLNEKLFF. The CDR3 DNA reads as TGTGCCTGGAGTGTTTCCCTTAATGAAAAACTGTTTTTT.